The 21 T cell receptor beta chains below were found in one sample sequenced in a study of untreated major depressive disorder (dated by TCRdb to the late 2010s). Points the paper makes about the study in general: Higher TRBV05-01 (Vbeta 5.1) usage among CD4+ T cells of depressed patients compared with controls was confirmed by sequencing, with p = 0.040 in a one-tailed test.

These receptors' targets are unknown. Receptors were amplified or captured by the immunoSEQ multiplex PCR assay. This is the immuneACCESS table as TCRdb keeps it, with only in-frame sequences that have V and J called. A part of the clones is gone; compared with another copy, unresolved V genes explain less than half, and the rest is unexplained. The sample table lists 25,000 to 30,000 clones, approximately 90% of them with a count of one. The ten largest clones add up to roughly 0.72% of the sample. Sequencing used CD4+ T cells from PBMCs. The receptors shown here come from a woman in her twenties or thirties with major depressive disorder.

V gene TRBV7-9 combines with J gene TRBJ1-1, with a weak D call TRBD1 (5 bases). CDR1 is SEHNR and CDR2 is FQNEAQ in the germline V gene (reference sequence). The CDR3 spans 16 residues. V shed 2 bases and J shed 7 bases, with 20 bases lying between them. The CDR3 reads CASSLLTTGLFGEAFF. CDR3 in DNA: TGTGCCAGCAGCTTACTGACGACGGGACTTTTTGGTGAAGCTTTCTTT.

The chain joins TRBV18 to TRBJ2-2; possibly TRBD2 for D (6 bases). CDR3 length: 16 amino acids. With 4 bases removed from V and 4 bases from J, the gap between germline ends came to 16 bases. CDR1 KGHSH and CDR2 LQKENI come from the germline V gene. Here the CDR3 DNA reads TGTGCCAGCTCACGGAGGAGGGAATGGGCCACCGGGGAGCTGTTTTTT. This sequence encodes CASSRRREWATGELFF.

The chain carries TRBV5-4 and TRBJ2-3; D remains unclear. Germline CDR1 is SGHNT and CDR2 is YYREEE (reference sequence). The V and J ends lost 0 bases and 2 bases respectively, with 7 bases between them. The CDR3 sequence is 14 residues long. CDR3 in amino acids: CASSLEEYTDTQYF. The CDR3 bases are TGTGCCAGCAGCTTGGAGGAGTACACAGATACGCAGTATTTT.

This clone was counted between two and nine times. This sequence joins TRBV10-2 and TRBJ2-1; no clear D gene. This CDR3 is 14 amino acids long. Looked up from germline, CDR1 is WSHSY and CDR2 is SAAADI. V lost 2 bases and J lost 7, with 12 bases in between. The CDR3: CASSEPPTYNEQFF. Written as DNA, the CDR3 is TGCGCCAGCAGTGAGCCCCCGACATATAATGAGCAGTTCTTC.

The J gene is TRBJ1-2, the V gene TRBV29-1; 8 bases match TRBD1. V shed 7 bases, J shed 11 bases, and the junction held 9 bases outside the gene matches. The CDR3 has 11 residues. Looked up from germline, CDR1 is SQVTM and CDR2 is ANQGSEA. The CDR3 is CSAFQGARYTF. DNA for the CDR3: TGCAGCGCCTTCCAGGGGGCTCGATACACCTTC.

This sequence joins TRBV6-1 and TRBJ1-6, with TRBD1 matching 8 bases. Germline CDR1 is MNHNS and CDR2 is SASEGT. CDR3 size: 14 residues. After removal of 6 bases from V and 7 bases from J, the junction contained 5 bases not matched to a gene. DNA for the CDR3: TGTGCCAGCAGGTTGGACAGGGCGAATTCACCCCTCCACTTT. Protein product: CASRLDRANSPLHF.

This chain links TRBV9 with TRBJ2-5; weak D call: TRBD1 (6 bases). The CDR3 length is 14 residues. The V gene lost 6 bases and the J gene lost 5 bases, with 17 bases spanning the gap. CDR1 and CDR2 from the germline V gene are SGDLS and YYNGEE. CDR3 loop: CASTKNPTGETQYF. DNA of the CDR3: TGTGCCAGCACCAAAAACCCCACAGGGGAGACCCAGTACTTC. Full variable domain (missing parts from reference TRBV9 and TRBJ2-5): DSGVTQTPKHLITATGQRVTLRCSPRSGDLSVYWYQQSLDQGLQFLIQYYNGEERAKGNILERFSAQQFPDLHSELNLSSLELGDSALYFCASTKNPTGETQYFGPGTRLLVL.

This chain joins TRBV28 and TRBJ1-1; D remains ambiguous. Germline assignment: CDR1 MDHEN and CDR2 SYDVKM. The ends were cut back, 4 bases at V and 7 bases at J, with 13 bases in the middle. This CDR3 is 13 amino acids long. CDR3 in DNA: TGTGCCAGCAGTTCACCCGTCGGTCGTGAAGCTTTCTTT. Translated: CASSSPVGREAFF.

V and J are TRBV28 and TRBJ2-5; 10 bases line up with TRBD2. The CDR3 has 17 residues. Trimming took 1 base from V and 1 from J; bases not matched to a gene: 6. Germline CDR1 reads MDHEN; CDR2 reads SYDVKM. DNA of the CDR3: TGTGCCAGCAGTTTATCCCCTAGCGGGGGAGGCCAAGAGACCCAGTACTTC. Translated, it gives CASSLSPSGGGQETQYF.

On this clone itself: Mismatch with germline at one junction end may stem from a read error. J is TRBJ1-5 and V is TRBV7-8; 8 bases are shared with TRBD1. The germline CDR1 and CDR2 sequences are SGHVS and FQNEAQ. The length of the CDR3 is 16 residues. DNA of the CDR3: TGTGCCAGCAGCGTAGCGCGGACAGGGCCTAATCAGCCCCAGCATTTT. Protein: CASSVARTGPNQPQHF.

The rearrangement joins TRBV7-9 to TRBJ1-5; 8 bases align to TRBD1. The V and J ends lost 1 base and 1 base, in that order; junction bases with no gene match: 6. Germline assignment: CDR1 SEHNR and CDR2 FQNEAQ (reference sequence). This CDR3 comprises 17 residues. CDR3 DNA: TGTGCCAGCAGCTTAGGACCAGGGGGCGGCAGCAATCAGCCCCAGCATTTT. This sequence encodes CASSLGPGGGSNQPQHF.

This clone was seen only a few times. The chain couples TRBV5-1 to TRBJ1-2; a weak D match, TRBD1 (5 bases). Per the germline V gene, CDR1 is SGHRS and CDR2 is YFSETQ. Between the trimmed V and J ends, which lost 3 bases and 10 bases, there was a span of 19 bases. The CDR3 contains 14 residues. CDR3 sequence: CASSWENFQGFYTF. CDR3 DNA: TGCGCCAGCAGCTGGGAAAATTTCCAGGGATTCTACACCTTC.

This sequence joins TRBV18 and TRBJ1-6; 7 positions match TRBD1. CDR1 and CDR2 (germline): KGHSH, LQKENI. Germline trimming cut 3 bases from V and 6 bases from J; bases unmatched to any gene: 8. The CDR3 totals 16 residues. CDR3 region: CASSPLTGQFNSPLHF. The CDR3 DNA follows: TGTGCCAGCTCACCTCTAACGGGACAGTTTAATTCACCCCTCCACTTT.

V usage is TRBV9 and J usage is TRBJ2-7, with 10 nucleotides matching TRBD1. The CDR3 contains 14 residues. The germline V gene has CDR1 SGDLS and CDR2 YYNGEE. V was pared by 4 bases and J by 3 bases, with 4 bases of the junction left unmatched. The CDR3 sequence is CASSSRTGGYEQYF. In nucleotides, the CDR3 is TGTGCCAGCAGCTCTAGGACAGGGGGCTACGAGCAGTACTTC.

The chain couples TRBV5-4 to TRBJ1-1; 9 bases map to TRBD1. This CDR3 region has 16 residues. V was pared by 6 bases and J by 1 base, with 10 bases of the junction left unmatched. Per the germline V gene, CDR1 is SGHNT and CDR2 is YYREEE (reference sequence). The CDR3 is CASTHYQDRGNTEAFF. The DNA for the CDR3 is TGTGCCAGCACCCACTACCAGGACAGGGGGAACACTGAAGCTTTCTTT.

This chain connects TRBV11-3 to TRBJ1-1, with unresolved D. The CDR3 length is 12 residues. Trimming took 0 bases from V and 11 from J, leaving 10 bases between them. Germline V gene sequence: CDR1 SGHNT, CDR2 YENEEA. The CDR3 loop reads CASSLEDMGAFF. CDR3 DNA: TGTGCCAGCAGCTTAGAGGATATGGGGGCTTTCTTT. The full variable domain, with the rest looked up from reference TRBV11-3 and TRBJ1-1, is EAGVVQSPRYKIIEKKQPVAFWCNPISGHNTLYWYLQNLGQGPELLIRYENEEAVDDSQLPKDRFSAERLKGVDSTLKIQPAELGDSAVYLCASSLEDMGAFFGQGTRLTVV.

This clone was observed a single time. V is TRBV9 and J is TRBJ2-7; D not resolved. Deletions cut 3 bases from V and 0 bases from J, with 7 bases between. The CDR3 is made up of 13 amino acids. Germline-derived CDR1 and CDR2 are SGDLS and YYNGEE. The CDR3 sequence: CASSARNSYEQYF. Written as DNA, the CDR3 is TGTGCCAGCAGCGCCCGTAACTCCTACGAGCAGTACTTC.

V gene TRBV7-3 combines with J gene TRBJ2-2, with 7 positions matching TRBD2. There are 16 residues in the CDR3. Trimming removed 5 bases from V and 7 bases from J; junction bases left unmatched: 13. Germline V gives CDR1 SGHTA, CDR2 FQGTGA. As DNA, the CDR3 is TGTGCCAGCAGCCTCAGAGGGCTAGCGGACGGCGGGGAGCTGTTTTTT. This gives the protein CASSLRGLADGGELFF.

The chain employs TRBV7-3 and TRBJ2-1; TRBD1 matches 11 bases. The CDR3 has 16 residues. V lost 5 bases to trimming and J lost 8 bases; unmatched junction nucleotides: 11. CDR1 and CDR2 (germline): SGHTA, FQGTGA. This CDR3 is CASSPRRTGGLDEQFF. The CDR3 DNA sequence: TGTGCCAGCAGCCCTCGAAGGACAGGGGGCCTGGATGAGCAGTTCTTC. Complete variable domain (other parts from reference TRBV7-3 and TRBJ2-1): GAGVSQTPSNKVTEKGKYVELRCDPISGHTALYWYRQSLGQGPEFLIYFQGTGAADDSGLPNDRFFAVRPEGSVSTLKIQRTERGDSAVYLCASSPRRTGGLDEQFFGPGTRLTVL.

The chain links TRBV5-6 to TRBJ1-6, with no clear D. CDR3 size: 13 residues. Germline CDR1 reads SGHDT; CDR2 reads YYEEEE. Trimming cost V 5 bases and J 2 bases, with 5 bases left between them. The CDR3, as DNA: TGTGCCAGCAGTGGACCCTATAATTCACCCCTCCACTTT. Translated: CASSGPYNSPLHF.

The rearrangement links TRBV19 to TRBJ1-2, with D perhaps matching TRBD1 (6 bases). The length of the CDR3 is 16 residues. V lost 3 bases and J 2 bases, leaving 16 bases between the germline ends. Germline V CDR1 and CDR2: LNHDA, SQIVND (reference sequence). The DNA of the CDR3 is TGTGCCAGTAGTATCGAAGGACAGAGAGGAAACTATGGCTACACCTTC. This sequence encodes CASSIEGQRGNYGYTF. Complete variable domain (other parts from reference TRBV19 and TRBJ1-2): DGGITQSPKYLFRKEGQNVTLSCEQNLNHDAMYWYRQDPGQGLRLIYYSQIVNDFQKGDIAEGYSVSREKKESFPLTVTSAQKNPTAFYLCASSIEGQRGNYGYTFGSGTRLTVV.